The 10 T cell receptor beta chains below were found in one sample sequenced in a study of cytomegalovirus exposure and HLA in healthy donors. Sequenced by immunoSEQ multiplex PCR; TCRdb stores in-frame clones only, minus some. The sample consists of 150,000 to 200,000 clones, less than 90% of them appearing once. The source material was PBMCs. The receptor set was obtained from a man aged 30 to 39 in good health and CMV-seropositive.

This clone was seen ten or more times. This sample also contains other DNA sequences that code for the same CDR3. The chain carries TRBV6-5 and TRBJ2-3, with unresolved D. This CDR3 has 13 amino acids. Germline V gene sequence: CDR1 MNHEY, CDR2 SVGAGI. V dropped 7 bases and J dropped 0 bases, with 8 bases sitting between them. In DNA, the CDR3 is TGTGCCAGCAAGAGTATCAGCACAGATACGCAGTATTTT. It is translated as CASKSISTDTQYF.

For the CDR3, the DNA is TGTGCCAGCAGCGACACCGGGACAGGGGGCACAGATACGCAGTATTTT. Protein sequence: CASSDTGTGGTDTQYF. The chain carries TRBV7-9 and TRBJ2-3, with TRBD1 identical over 10 bases. Per the germline V gene, CDR1 is SEHNR and CDR2 is FQNEAQ (reference sequence). The CDR3 is 16 residues long. V shed 5 bases and J 1 base; nucleotides not matched to a gene: 6.

The rearrangement joins TRBV29-1 to TRBJ1-2; no definite D call. Trimming stripped 7 bases from V and 0 bases from J, with 18 bases between. This CDR3 contains 15 residues. In germline, CDR1 is SQVTM, CDR2 ANQGSEA. The CDR3 is CSAAGGAASNYGYTF. The CDR3 coding sequence is TGCAGCGCAGCGGGTGGCGCAGCTTCTAACTATGGCTACACCTTC. Full variable domain (rest looked up from reference TRBV29-1 and TRBJ1-2): SAVISQKPSRDICQRGTSLTIQCQVDSQVTMMFWYRQQPGQSLTLIATANQGSEATYESGFVIDKFPISRPNLTFSTLTVSNMSPEDSSIYLCSAAGGAASNYGYTFGSGTRLTVV.

This chain uses TRBV15 with TRBJ1-4; D not resolved. Germline CDR1 is LNHNV and CDR2 is YYDKDF (reference sequence). Trimming cost V 3 bases and J 4 bases, with 12 bases left between them. The CDR3 extends over 15 amino acids. CDR3 residues: CATSSGGGHNEKLFF. The CDR3 DNA sequence: TGTGCCACCAGCAGTGGTGGAGGGCATAATGAAAAACTGTTTTTT. Full variable domain (outside the CDR3, taken from reference TRBV15 and TRBJ1-4): DAMVIQNPRYQVTQFGKPVTLSCSQTLNHNVMYWYQQKSSQAPKLLFHYYDKDFNNEADTPDNFQSRRPNTSFCFLDIRSPGLGDTAMYLCATSSGGGHNEKLFFGSGTQLSVL.

The chain employs TRBV7-9 and TRBJ2-1; 7 bases are shared with TRBD2. Germline values: CDR1 SEHNR, CDR2 FQNEAQ (reference sequence). The J segment lost 9 bases and the V segment lost 5 bases, leaving 10 bases of the junction unmatched. The CDR3 loop spans 14 amino acids. The CDR3 nucleotides read TGTGCCAGCAGCGTCCAGGGAGGGGCTGGTGAGCAGTTCTTC. As protein: CASSVQGGAGEQFF.

The rearrangement uses TRBV5-6 and TRBJ1-3; a possible D gene is TRBD1 (6 bases). This CDR3 spans 15 amino acids. V lost 1 base, J lost 9 bases, and 17 bases lay in between. Per germline, CDR1 SGHDT and CDR2 YYEEEE. As DNA, the CDR3 is TGTGCCAGCAGCTTGCTGGGACACGGCTTTAGCACCATATATTTT. It is translated as CASSLLGHGFSTIYF. Complete variable domain (other parts from reference TRBV5-6 and TRBJ1-3): DAGVTQSPTHLIKTRGQQVTLRCSPKSGHDTVSWYQQALGQGPQFIFQYYEEEERQRGNFPDRFSGHQFPNYSSELNVNALLLGDSALYLCASSLLGHGFSTIYFGEGSWLTVV.

The chain combines TRBV30 with TRBJ2-1; D possibly corresponds to TRBD1 (7 bases). V was trimmed by 6 bases and J by 2 bases, leaving 14 bases between them. Germline V gene data show CDR1 as GTSNPN and CDR2 as SVGIG (reference sequence). The CDR3 totals 14 residues. The CDR3 sequence: CACNGGGTYNEQFF. The CDR3 DNA follows: TGTGCCTGTAATGGAGGGGGCACCTACAATGAGCAGTTCTTC.

A note on this clone: The same CDR3 is also encoded by other DNA sequences in this sample. CDR3 DNA: TGTGCCAGCAGGCCGACAGGGTTAGAGACCCAGTACTTC. Its protein product is CASRPTGLETQYF. This sequence joins TRBV6-5 and TRBJ2-5, with 7 positions matching TRBD1. J gave up 4 bases and V 6 bases, and 5 bases lay outside the gene matches. The CDR3 totals 13 residues. Germline V gene data show CDR1 as MNHEY and CDR2 as SVGAGI.

The chain has TRBV21-1 and TRBJ2-7; the table names TRBD2, a call not compared with the DNA. TRBV21-1 is marked as a pseudogene. The CDR3 is 15 amino acids. CDR3 region: CASSVPEGKSYEQYF. The CDR3 bases are TGTGCCAGCAGCGTACCCGAGGGCAAATCCTACGAGCAGTACTTC.

The chain has TRBV18 and TRBJ2-2; the D gene is possibly TRBD1 (6 bases). The CDR3 covers 16 residues. CDR1 is KGHSH, CDR2 LQKENI, per germline. V shed 2 bases and J shed 2 bases, with 12 bases lying between them. CDR3 sequence (DNA): TGTGCCAGCTCACCATGGGCCAGGGGAAACACCGGGGAGCTGTTTTTT. This translates into CASSPWARGNTGELFF.